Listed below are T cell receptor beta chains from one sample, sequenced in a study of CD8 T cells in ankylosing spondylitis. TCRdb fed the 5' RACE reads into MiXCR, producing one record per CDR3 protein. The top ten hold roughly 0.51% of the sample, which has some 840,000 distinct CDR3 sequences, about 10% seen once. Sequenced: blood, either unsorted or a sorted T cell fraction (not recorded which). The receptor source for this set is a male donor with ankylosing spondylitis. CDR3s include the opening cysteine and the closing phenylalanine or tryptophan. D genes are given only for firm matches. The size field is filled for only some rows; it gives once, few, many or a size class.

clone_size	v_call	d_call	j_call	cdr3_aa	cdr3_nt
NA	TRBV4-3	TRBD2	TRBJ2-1	CASSQDLSGRASNEQFF	TGCGCCAGCAGCCAAGATCTAAGCGGGAGGGCCTCGAATGAGCAGTTCTTC
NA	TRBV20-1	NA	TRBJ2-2	CSVKSMGASGELFF	TGCAGTGTCAAGAGTATGGGGGCCTCCGGGGAGCTGTTTTTT
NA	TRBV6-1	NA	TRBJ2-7	CASSEWGRLPYEQYF	TGTGCCAGCAGTGAATGGGGGCGACTCCCCTACGAGCAGTACTTC
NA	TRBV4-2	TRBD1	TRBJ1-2	CASSQDDDRAFYGYTF	TGTGCCAGCAGCCAAGATGATGACAGGGCATTTTATGGCTACACCTTC
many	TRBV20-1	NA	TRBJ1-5	CSARGWPNQPQHF	TGCAGTGCTAGAGGGTGGCCTAATCAGCCCCAGCATTTT
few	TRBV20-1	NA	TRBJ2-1	CSALESPYNEQFF	TGCAGTGCCCTCGAGAGTCCTTACAATGAGCAGTTCTTC
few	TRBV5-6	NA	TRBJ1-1	CASSWRIQGNTEAFF	TGTGCCAGCAGCTGGCGGATCCAGGGCAACACTGAAGCTTTCTTT
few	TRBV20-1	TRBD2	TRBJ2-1	CSASRLAGEYQFF	TGCAGTGCTAGTCGGCTAGCGGGAGAGTACCAGTTCTTC
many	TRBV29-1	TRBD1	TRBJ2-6	CTFTGVSGANVLTF	TGCACCTTCACAGGGGTCTCTGGGGCCAACGTCCTGACTTTC
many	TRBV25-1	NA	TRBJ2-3	CASSLAGSYYTQYF	TGTGCCAGCAGTCTGGCCGGTTCTTACTATACGCAGTATTTT
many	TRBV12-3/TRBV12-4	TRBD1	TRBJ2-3	CASSYRQGDTDTQYF	TGTGCCAGCAGTTACAGACAGGGGGACACAGATACGCAGTATTTT
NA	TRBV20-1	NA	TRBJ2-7	CSATLPERTGQYF	TGCAGTGCCACGCTACCAGAAAGGACCGGGCAGTACTTC
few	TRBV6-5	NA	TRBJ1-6	CASSNLRAASPLHF	TGTGCCAGCAGTAACCTTCGGGCGGCCTCACCCCTCCACTTT
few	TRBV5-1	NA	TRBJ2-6	CASSLGVNVLTF	TGCGCCAGCAGCCTCGGGGTCAACGTCCTGACTTTC
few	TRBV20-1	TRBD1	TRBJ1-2	CSGNEVAGQRYTF	TGCAGTGGCAACGAGGTTGCGGGACAGCGCTACACCTTC
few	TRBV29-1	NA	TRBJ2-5	CSVRDLQETQYF	TGCAGCGTTAGGGACCTCCAAGAGACCCAGTACTTC
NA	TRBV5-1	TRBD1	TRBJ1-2	CASSLGGTGNRYGYTF	TGCGCCAGCAGCTTGGGGGGGACAGGGAATCGATATGGCTACACCTTC
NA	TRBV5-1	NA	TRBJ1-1	CASSRDRRFTNTEAFF	TGCGCCAGCAGCCGGGACCGTCGCTTCACTAACACTGAAGCTTTCTTT
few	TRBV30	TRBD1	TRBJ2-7	CAWSVPGQGTYEQYF	TGTGCCTGGAGTGTACCGGGACAGGGCACCTACGAGCAGTACTTC
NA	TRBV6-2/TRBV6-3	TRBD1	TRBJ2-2	CATHGDRSELFF	TGTGCCACCCATGGGGACAGATCAGAGCTGTTTTTT
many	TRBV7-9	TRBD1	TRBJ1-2	CASGGQVDNTF	TGTGCCAGCGGGGGACAGGTGGATAACACCTTC
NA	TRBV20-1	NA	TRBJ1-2	CSAPKTNYGYTF	TGCAGTGCCCCGAAGACTAACTATGGCTACACCTTC
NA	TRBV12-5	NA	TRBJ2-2	CASGLGNTGELFF	TGTGCTAGTGGTTTGGGGAACACCGGGGAGCTGTTTTTT
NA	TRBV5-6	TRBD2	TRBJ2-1	CASSQPLTSGSHNEQFF	TGTGCCAGCAGCCAACCTTTGACTAGCGGGAGCCACAATGAGCAGTTCTTC
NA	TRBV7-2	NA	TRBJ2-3	CASSYRVLTTDTQYF	TGTGCCAGCAGCTACAGGGTACTCACCACAGATACGCAGTATTTT
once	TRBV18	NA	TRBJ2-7	CASSRTLGGTYEQYF	TGTGCCAGCTCACGGACGCTCGGGGGTACCTACGAGCAGTACTTC
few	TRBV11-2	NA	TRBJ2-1	CASSFGNRATNEQFF	TGTGCCAGCAGCTTTGGGAACAGGGCAACGAATGAGCAGTTCTTC
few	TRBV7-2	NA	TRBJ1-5	CASSSRQTPSNQPQHF	TGTGCCAGCAGCTCAAGACAGACCCCCAGCAATCAGCCCCAGCATTTT
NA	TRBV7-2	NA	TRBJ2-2	CASSLVGEELFF	TGTGCCAGCAGCTTAGTGGGCGAGGAGCTGTTTTTT
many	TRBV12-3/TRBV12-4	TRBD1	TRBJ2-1	CASSRTGIYNEQFF	TGTGCCAGCAGTCGGACAGGGATCTACAATGAGCAGTTCTTC
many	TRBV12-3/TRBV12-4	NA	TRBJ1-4	CASSFGAGEEKLFF	TGTGCCAGCAGTTTTGGGGCAGGTGAAGAAAAACTGTTTTTT
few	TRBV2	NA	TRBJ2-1	CASSERERYNEQFF	TGTGCCAGCAGTGAACGGGAGAGATACAATGAGCAGTTCTTC
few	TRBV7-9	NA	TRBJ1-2	CASSFIEERGYTF	TGTGCCAGCAGCTTTATCGAAGAGAGGGGCTACACCTTC
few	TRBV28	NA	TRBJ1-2	CASSPIITGKGYGYTF	TGTGCCAGCAGTCCCATCATCACAGGGAAGGGCTATGGCTACACCTTC
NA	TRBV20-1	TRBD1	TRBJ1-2	CSAPGQGRTHYGYTF	TGCAGTGCCCCCGGACAGGGACGTACCCACTATGGCTACACCTTC
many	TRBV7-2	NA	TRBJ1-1	CASSLRQFNTEAFF	TGTGCCAGCAGCTTAAGGCAGTTCAACACTGAAGCTTTCTTT
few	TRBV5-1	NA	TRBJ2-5	CASSLATEVNGETQYF	TGCGCCAGCAGCTTGGCTACAGAGGTCAATGGGGAGACCCAGTACTTC
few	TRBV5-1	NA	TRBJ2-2	CASSLTRPSTGELFF	TGCGCCAGCAGCCTGACCAGGCCGTCCACCGGGGAGCTGTTTTTT